Listed below are T cell receptor beta chains from one sample, sequenced in a study of radiotherapy plus CTLA-4 blockade in lung cancer. TCRdb's copy holds only in-frame clones and misses some; the assay was immunoSEQ multiplex PCR. Of some 110,000 clones detected, 70% to 85% appear once; the ten largest clones hold less than 4%. The specimen was peripheral blood, collected from a patient treated with radiotherapy plus ipilimumab. The receptors here all came from a human donor with non-small cell lung cancer that progressed on radiotherapy plus ipilimumab. Some clones in this sample may be carry-over from other donors' samples. Both conserved end residues are part of each CDR3. Each record gives: J gene, V gene, clone size, D gene, CDR3 protein, CDR3 DNA. A D gene is named only where the DNA matches it firmly. Clone sizes are given selectively: once, few, many, or a class where the clone is expanded.

>TRBJ1-1|TRBV5-4|.|TRBD1
CASSQNRGDTEAFF
TGTGCCAGCAGCCAAAACAGGGGAGACACTGAAGCTTTCTTT
>TRBJ2-6|TRBV2|.|.
CASGREAAPSGANVLTF
TGTGCCAGCGGCAGGGAGGCGGCCCCCTCTGGGGCCAACGTCCTGACTTTC
>TRBJ1-2|TRBV2|.|TRBD1
CASSERGTATNYGYTF
TGTGCCAGCAGTGAAAGGGGGACAGCTACTAACTATGGCTACACCTTC
>TRBJ2-1|TRBV5-4|.|.
CASQTYNEQFF
TGTGCCAGCCAGACCTACAATGAGCAGTTCTTC
>TRBJ1-2|TRBV5-1|.|.
CASSPRGLSYGYTF
TGCGCCAGCAGCCCAAGGGGGTTGTCCTATGGCTACACCTTC
>TRBJ2-5|TRBV4-2|.|TRBD2
CASSLHQLAGGPLETQYF
TGTGCCAGCAGCCTCCACCAACTAGCGGGGGGGCCTTTAGAGACCCAGTACTTC
>TRBJ1-6|TRBV30|.|.
CAWGAVRTESPLHF
TGTGCCTGGGGCGCGGTCAGAACGGAGTCACCCCTCCACTTT
>TRBJ1-5|TRBV29-1|.|.
CSVGWRGDQPQHF
TGCAGCGTTGGATGGAGGGGGGATCAGCCCCAGCATTTT
>TRBJ2-6|TRBV29-1|.|.
CSAAGDSGANVLTF
TGCAGCGCCGCAGGGGACTCTGGGGCCAACGTCCTGACTTTC
>TRBJ1-3|TRBV2|once|.
CASGWSSGNTIYF
TGTGCCAGCGGCTGGTCCTCTGGAAACACCATATATTTT
>TRBJ2-5|TRBV7-2|.|TRBD2
CASSLARLAGSQETQYF
TGTGCCAGCAGCTTAGCGAGGCTAGCGGGGTCCCAAGAGACCCAGTACTTC
>TRBJ2-3|TRBV4-3|.|.
CASSQGLGTDTQYF
TGCGCCAGCAGCCAGGGCTTGGGCACAGATACGCAGTATTTT
>TRBJ2-7|TRBV20-1|once|.
CSVGYSYEQYF
TGCAGTGTCGGATACTCCTACGAGCAGTACTTC
>TRBJ2-5|TRBV6-5|.|.
CASSSRLKLETQYF
TGTGCCAGCAGTTCCCGCCTTAAATTGGAGACCCAGTACTTC
>TRBJ2-7|TRBV5-4|once|TRBD2
CASSLGLATSSYEQYF
TGTGCCAGCAGCTTGGGACTAGCGACAAGCTCCTACGAGCAGTACTTC
>TRBJ1-1|TRBV5-1|.|TRBD1
CASSSTGLNTEAFF
TGCGCCAGCAGCTCGACAGGGCTGAACACTGAAGCTTTCTTT
>TRBJ2-1|TRBV6-5|once|.
CASSESYPDEQFF
TGTGCCAGCAGTGAGAGCTACCCCGATGAGCAGTTCTTC
>TRBJ2-2|TRBV9|.|TRBD1
CASSDRAGTGELFF
TGTGCCAGCAGTGACAGGGCCGGCACCGGGGAGCTGTTTTTT
>TRBJ1-5|TRBV5-1|once|.
CASSLAPNQPQHF
TGCGCCAGCAGCTTGGCCCCCAATCAGCCCCAGCATTTT
>TRBJ1-2|TRBV28|.|.
CASSFPGFHGYTF
TGTGCCAGCAGTTTCCCAGGGTTCCATGGCTACACCTTC
>TRBJ2-3|TRBV7-6|.|.
CASSLVGSTDTQYF
TGTGCCAGCAGCTTAGTTGGGAGCACAGATACGCAGTATTTT
>TRBJ2-1|TRBV2|.|.
CASSEALQGGSSYNEQFF
TGTGCCAGCAGTGAAGCGCTTCAGGGGGGGAGCTCCTACAATGAGCAGTTCTTC
>TRBJ1-5|TRBV7-6|once|TRBD1
CASSLGTGAEEPQHF
TGTGCCAGCAGCTTAGGGACAGGGGCTGAGGAGCCCCAGCATTTT
>TRBJ2-3|TRBV27|once|TRBD2
CASSLGLPGGRDTQYF
TGTGCCAGCAGTTTAGGGCTCCCGGGGGGAAGAGATACGCAGTATTTT
>TRBJ1-2|TRBV9|.|TRBD1
CASSGPDRAGGYTF
TGTGCCAGCAGCGGGCCGGACAGGGCGGGGGGCTACACCTTC
>TRBJ2-6|TRBV7-3|.|.
CASSLTGANVLTF
TGTGCCAGCAGCTTAACTGGGGCCAACGTCCTGACTTTC
>TRBJ1-4|TRBV7-9|.|.
CASSPLDGMDEKLFF
TGTGCCAGCAGCCCTTTGGACGGGATGGATGAAAAACTGTTTTTT
>TRBJ2-7|TRBV15|once|.
CATSRDIGARSSYEQYF
TGTGCCACCAGCAGAGATATCGGGGCCAGGAGCTCCTACGAGCAGTACTTC
>TRBJ1-1|TRBV5-1|few|TRBD1
CASSLLPGTENTEAFF
TGCGCCAGCAGCTTATTGCCCGGGACAGAAAACACTGAAGCTTTCTTT